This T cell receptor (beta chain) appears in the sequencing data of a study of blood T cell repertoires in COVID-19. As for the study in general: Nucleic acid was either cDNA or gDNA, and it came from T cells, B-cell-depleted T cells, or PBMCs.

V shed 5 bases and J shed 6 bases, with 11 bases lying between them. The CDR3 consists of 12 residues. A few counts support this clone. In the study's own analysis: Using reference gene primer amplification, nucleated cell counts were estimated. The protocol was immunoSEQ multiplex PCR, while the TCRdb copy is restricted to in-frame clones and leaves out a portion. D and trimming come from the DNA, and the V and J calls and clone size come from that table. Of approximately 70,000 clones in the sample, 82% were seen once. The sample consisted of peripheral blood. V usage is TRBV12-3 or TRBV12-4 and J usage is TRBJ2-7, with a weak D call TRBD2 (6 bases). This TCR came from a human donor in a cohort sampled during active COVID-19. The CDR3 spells CASSTGGSEQYF. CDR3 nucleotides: TGTGCCAGCAGTACAGGAGGGAGCGAGCAGTACTTC.